One sample yielded the 9 T cell receptor beta chains listed below, sequenced in a study of blood T cells in healthy people across ages. Next came a second PCR, run for about 7 to 12 cycles, which used a sample-barcoded 5' primer along with a J-beta primer mix. MiXCR, applied by TCRdb to the 5' RACE reads, yields one record per CDR3 protein. Of over a million distinct CDR3 sequences listed, about 45% are singletons. Sequenced: blood. Every receptor here comes from a woman aged 18-29 years in good health.

This clonotype appeared many times. This rearrangement joins TRBV9 to TRBJ2-1; D not resolved. The V and J ends lost 1 base and 3 bases respectively, with 5 bases between them. CDR3 length equals 13 residues. Germline V gene data show CDR1 as SGDLS and CDR2 as YYNGEE. CDR3 DNA: TGTGCCAGCAGCGTATCTGGCTACAATGAGCAGTTCTTC. It specifies CASSVSGYNEQFF.

The CDR3 region is CASIPLSNTGELFF. CDR3 sequence (DNA): TGTGCCAGCATTCCTCTTTCGAACACCGGGGAGCTGTTTTTT. V and J are TRBV2 and TRBJ2-2, with D unresolved. Germline values: CDR1 SNHLY, CDR2 FYNNEI. V was shortened by 7 bases and J by 0 bases, with 9 bases between the two germline ends. The CDR3 contains 14 residues.

Points on this clonotype: This could be a read error, since a much larger clone is one nucleotide away. The chain has TRBV10-3 and TRBJ1-2; D is unresolved. Looked up from germline, CDR1 is ENHRY and CDR2 is SYGVKD. The CDR3 is 13 amino acids. The CDR3 reads CVISGPGFYGYTF. Here the CDR3 DNA reads TGTGTCATCAGTGGCCCCGGATTCTATGGCTACACCTTC.

This clonotype was detected only a few times. This chain uses TRBV5-6 with TRBJ1-6, with a tentative D call TRBD1 (5 bases). This CDR3 comprises 14 residues. Germline loops: CDR1 SGHDT, CDR2 YYEEEE. Trimming pared 2 bases from V and 8 bases from J, leaving 11 bases between. CDR3 amino acids: CASSFSGPYSPLHF. In DNA, the CDR3 is TGTGCCAGCAGCTTCTCGGGACCCTATTCACCCCTCCACTTT.

On this clonotype itself: A read error may be the cause here, since a much bigger clone is one base away. The chain is built from TRBV29-1 and TRBJ2-7; 9 bases are shared with TRBD1. J gave up 7 bases and V 7 bases, and 14 bases lay outside the gene matches. Germline CDR1 reads SQVTM; CDR2 reads ANQGSEA. The CDR3 covers 14 residues. Here the CDR3 reads CSGTGTGIYNEQYF. The CDR3 nucleotides are TGCAGCGGTACAGGGACAGGGATCTACAATGAGCAGTACTTC.

The chain combines TRBV27 with TRBJ1-2; D is perhaps TRBD1 (6 bases). CDR3 length equals 14 residues. In germline, CDR1 is MNHEY, CDR2 SMNVEV (reference sequence). Trimming removed 2 bases from V and 8 bases from J, with 15 bases in between. The CDR3 sequence is CASSLKRTAGGYTF. The CDR3 bases are TGTGCCAGCAGTTTAAAAAGGACAGCAGGCGGCTACACCTTC.

The chain joins TRBV7-2 to TRBJ1-4; no clear D gene. Per germline, CDR1 SGHTA and CDR2 FQGNSA. V was shortened by 6 bases and J by 8 bases, with 10 bases between the two germline ends. The CDR3 runs 12 residues. The DNA of the CDR3 is TGTGCCAGCAGGTCGACTGGGGAAAAACTGTTTTTT. Translating it yields CASRSTGEKLFF. Together with reference TRBV7-2 and TRBJ1-4, the CDR3 gives the full variable domain: GAGVSQSPSNKVTEKGKDVELRCDPISGHTALYWYRQSLGQGLEFLIYFQGNSAPDKSGLPSDRFSAERTGGSVSTLTIQRTQQEDSAVYLCASRSTGEKLFFGSGTQLSVL.

This clonotype was picked up a small number of times. A read error may produce the germline difference seen at one junction end. The rearrangement links TRBV4-3 to TRBJ2-3; D unclear. Germline assignment: CDR1 LGHNA and CDR2 YSLEER. The CDR3 is made up of 13 amino acids. The CDR3 nucleotides are TGTGCCAGCAGCCAAACTTCCGCAGATACGCAGTATTTT. Translation gives CASSQTSADTQYF.

The chain couples TRBV6-5 to TRBJ1-1; D is undetermined. Germline CDR1 and CDR2: MNHEY and SVGAGI. Trimming pared 6 bases from V and 6 bases from J, leaving 20 bases between. The CDR3 extends over 15 amino acids. The CDR3 reads CASSSQVAIGAEAFF. As DNA, the CDR3 is TGTGCCAGCAGCTCCCAGGTCGCAATCGGGGCTGAAGCTTTCTTT.